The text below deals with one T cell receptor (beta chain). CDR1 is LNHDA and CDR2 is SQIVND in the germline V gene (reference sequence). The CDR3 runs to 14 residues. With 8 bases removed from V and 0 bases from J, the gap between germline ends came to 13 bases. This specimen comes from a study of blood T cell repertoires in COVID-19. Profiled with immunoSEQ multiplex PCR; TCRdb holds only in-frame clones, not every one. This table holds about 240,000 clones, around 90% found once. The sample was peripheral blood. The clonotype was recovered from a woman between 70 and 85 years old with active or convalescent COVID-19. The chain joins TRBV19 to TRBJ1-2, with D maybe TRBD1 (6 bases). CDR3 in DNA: TGTGCCAGTCGAACGGACAGATCTAACTATGGCTACACCTTC. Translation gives CASRTDRSNYGYTF.